Each of the 17 T cell receptor beta chains below was sequenced from the same sample in a study of blood T cell repertoires in COVID-19. The table came from immunoSEQ multiplex PCR; TCRdb's copy has only in-frame clones and leaves some out. Of 19,000 or so clones listed, over 75% are singletons. Specimen: peripheral blood. These receptors came from a human donor in a cohort sampled during active COVID-19.

The chain is built from TRBV10-2 and TRBJ2-5, with a tentative D call TRBD2 (5 bases). V lost 4 bases, J lost 0 bases, and 18 bases lay in between. CDR1 and CDR2 from the germline V gene are WSHSY and SAAADI. CDR3 size: 17 residues. For the CDR3, the DNA is TGCGCCAGCAGTGGGTCCTCTCGGAGGAGGTACCAAGAGACCCAGTACTTC. This translates into CASSGSSRRRYQETQYF.

This clone was seen a single time. V is TRBV2 and J is TRBJ2-1, with D maybe TRBD2 (6 bases). Germline V gene data show CDR1 as SNHLY and CDR2 as FYNNEI. The CDR3 has 15 residues. Trimming stripped 7 bases from V and 2 bases from J, with 15 bases between. The CDR3 spells CASIWDSSPYNEQFF. The CDR3 coding sequence is TGTGCCAGCATCTGGGACTCAAGCCCCTACAATGAGCAGTTCTTC.

V usage is TRBV13 and J usage is TRBJ1-1, with 8 bases aligning to TRBD1. This CDR3 has 14 amino acids. Losses at the gene ends were 5 bases for V and 0 bases for J; bases not matched to a gene: 2. Germline V gene lookup returns CDR1 PRHDT and CDR2 FYEKMQ (reference sequence). The CDR3 protein is CASSRDRLNTEAFF. The CDR3 region has the DNA TGTGCCAGCAGCCGGGACAGGTTGAACACTGAAGCTTTCTTT.

The chain couples TRBV28 to TRBJ2-2, with TRBD2 matching over 14 bases. With 0 bases clipped from V and 6 bases from J, the junction kept 3 bases outside the gene matches. This CDR3 region has 17 residues. Germline lookup yields CDR1 MDHEN and CDR2 SYDVKM. CDR3 region: CASSLWRLAGGPGELFF. CDR3 DNA: TGTGCCAGCAGTTTATGGCGACTAGCGGGAGGGCCCGGGGAGCTGTTTTTT. The entire variable domain, with the rest obtained from reference TRBV28 and TRBJ2-2, is as follows: DVKVTQSSRYLVKRTGEKVFLECVQDMDHENMFWYRQDPGLGLRLIYFSYDVKMKEKGDIPEGYSVSREKKERFSLILESASTNQTSMYLCASSLWRLAGGPGELFFGEGSRLTVL.

V is TRBV10-3 and J is TRBJ2-7; D not resolved. Germline assignment: CDR1 ENHRY and CDR2 SYGVKD. Trimming removed 5 bases from V and 5 bases from J, with 13 bases in between. CDR3 length: 13 residues. The CDR3 sequence is CAISSQRRDEQYF. The CDR3, as DNA: TGTGCCATCAGTTCGCAGCGACGGGACGAGCAGTACTTC.

This clone qualifies as large. The chain is built from TRBV28 and TRBJ1-6; D is ambiguous. The CDR3 has 14 amino acids. Germline lookup yields CDR1 MDHEN and CDR2 SYDVKM. Trimming took 8 bases from V and 10 from J, leaving 18 bases between them. CDR3 loop: CASCMRRELSPLHF. The CDR3 bases are TGTGCCAGCTGTATGAGGCGGGAACTCTCACCCCTCCACTTT.

The chain is built from TRBV3-1 (or the pseudogene TRBV3-2) and TRBJ1-2; 7 bases are a match to TRBD1. The germline V gene has CDR1 LGHDT and CDR2 YNNKEL (reference sequence). CDR3 length: 15 amino acids. V shed 0 bases, J shed 10 bases, and the junction held 11 bases outside the gene matches. The CDR3 region is CASSQDLVGGGFYTF. The CDR3 bases are TGTGCCAGCAGCCAAGATCTTGTAGGGGGCGGTTTCTACACCTTC.

The chain has TRBV5-6 and TRBJ2-1, with 7 bases aligning to TRBD2. Trimming took 3 bases from V and 4 from J; bases not matched to a gene: 13. The CDR3 covers 17 residues. Germline V gene data show CDR1 as SGHDT and CDR2 as YYEEEE. CDR3 loop: CASSSTAWGGIYNEQFF. Written as DNA, the CDR3 is TGTGCCAGCAGCTCAACTGCCTGGGGGGGAATTTACAATGAGCAGTTCTTC.

The count of this clone is one. In DNA, the CDR3 is TGCGCCAGCAGCCAAGAGGTTCCTATCACTCGGACTGAAGCTTTCTTT. It is translated as CASSQEVPITRTEAFF. V and J are TRBV4-1 and TRBJ1-1; D is unresolved. The CDR3 has 16 residues. Per germline, CDR1 MGHRA and CDR2 YSYEKL. With 0 bases removed from V and 5 bases from J, the gap between germline ends came to 16 bases.

This clone appeared a single time. The chain joins TRBV19 to TRBJ2-3; a possible D gene is TRBD2 (5 bases). V lost 2 bases, J lost 3 bases, and 9 bases lay in between. Per germline, CDR1 LNHDA and CDR2 SQIVND (reference sequence). The CDR3 extends over 14 amino acids. The CDR3 DNA reads as TGTGCCAGTAGTATAATGCTAGCTACAGATACGCAGTATTTT. Its protein product is CASSIMLATDTQYF.

There are a few counts of this clone. The chain joins TRBV28 to TRBJ1-5, with D maybe TRBD1 (5 bases). This CDR3 contains 12 residues. In germline, CDR1 is MDHEN, CDR2 SYDVKM. V gave up 3 bases and J gave up 8 bases, with 8 bases separating them. The CDR3 sequence is CASSFSGKPQHF. CDR3 bases: TGTGCCAGCAGTTTTTCAGGGAAGCCCCAGCATTTT.

V gene TRBV18 combines with J gene TRBJ1-2; 7 positions match TRBD1. V was clipped by 2 bases and J by 3 bases; unmatched bases: 3. The CDR3 length is 14 residues. Germline CDR1 is KGHSH and CDR2 is LQKENI. The CDR3 spells CASSPTGVYYGYTF. The CDR3 bases are TGTGCCAGCTCACCAACAGGGGTATACTATGGCTACACCTTC. The variable domain in full, with the rest retrieved from reference TRBV18 and TRBJ1-2, is NAGVMQNPRHLVRRRGQEARLRCSPMKGHSHVYWYRQLPEEGLKFMVYLQKENIIDESGMPKERFSAEFPKEGPSILRIQQVVRGDSAAYFCASSPTGVYYGYTFGSGTRLTVV.

The chain employs TRBV27 and TRBJ1-2; perhaps TRBD1 as D (6 bases). V dropped 5 bases and J dropped 3 bases, with 16 bases sitting between them. This CDR3 contains 15 residues. Germline CDR1 reads MNHEY; CDR2 reads SMNVEV (reference sequence). CDR3 bases: TGTGCCAGCAGTCAGGACAGCAGGCTGTACTATGGCTACACCTTC. Amino acid sequence: CASSQDSRLYYGYTF.

There are a few counts of this clone. J is TRBJ1-2 and V is TRBV19; 8 bases align to TRBD1. Trimming removed 5 bases from V and 8 bases from J; junction bases left unmatched: 10. Germline V CDR1 and CDR2: LNHDA, SQIVND (reference sequence). This CDR3 is 14 amino acids long. As DNA, the CDR3 is TGTGCCAGTAGTCTTGGACAGGGTAGTATGGGCTACACCTTC. Translated, it gives CASSLGQGSMGYTF.

This chain connects TRBV6-4 to TRBJ2-3; possible D gene TRBD2, 6 bases. This CDR3 has 15 amino acids. Trimming took off 4 bases at V and 5 bases at J, with 16 bases between the two ends. Per germline, CDR1 MRHNA and CDR2 SNTAGT. In DNA form, the CDR3 reads TGTGCCAGCAGTGTCGATGTGGGAGGAGGAGATACGCAGTATTTT. It specifies CASSVDVGGGDTQYF.

V and J are TRBV19 and TRBJ1-5, with unresolved D. Germline values: CDR1 LNHDA, CDR2 SQIVND (reference sequence). The V and J ends lost 5 bases and 4 bases respectively, with 6 bases between them. This CDR3 has 12 residues. This chain's CDR3 is CASSPLNQPQHF. CDR3 nucleotide sequence: TGTGCCAGTAGTCCTCTTAATCAGCCCCAGCATTTT. Full variable domain (missing parts from reference TRBV19 and TRBJ1-5): DGGITQSPKYLFRKEGQNVTLSCEQNLNHDAMYWYRQDPGQGLRLIYYSQIVNDFQKGDIAEGYSVSREKKESFPLTVTSAQKNPTAFYLCASSPLNQPQHFGDGTRLSIL.

This clone has just a few counts. This chain joins TRBV4-1 and TRBJ2-1; 15 bases agree with TRBD2. The CDR3 length is 16 residues. V trimming: 1 base; J trimming: 7 bases; junction bases outside the gene matches: 2. The germline gives CDR1 MGHRA, CDR2 YSYEKL. The CDR3, as DNA: TGCGCCAGCAGCCAAGGGGGACTAGCGGGAGGAAATGAGCAGTTCTTC. Translation gives CASSQGGLAGGNEQFF.